This T cell receptor beta chain was retrieved from a study of blood T cell repertoires in COVID-19. The length of the CDR3 is 16 residues. V lost 4 bases to trimming and J lost 2 bases; unmatched junction nucleotides: 7. Germline-derived CDR1 and CDR2 are SGHRS and YFSETQ. Assignment of participants to cohorts was predicated upon participant-reported clinical history. The authors' processing: Estimated nucleated cell counts came from reference gene primer amplification. The data were produced by immunoSEQ multiplex PCR, yet TCRdb's version contains in-frame clones alone and is incomplete. V and J calls and clone size come straight from that table; D and trimming were deduced from the DNA. Of under 400,000 clones listed, approximately 83% were seen once; the top ten hold around 4.5%.

The rearrangement joins TRBV5-1 to TRBJ2-3, with TRBD1 matching 10 bases. The receptor was isolated from a woman in her thirties or forties with acute COVID-19. The sequenced sample was PBMCs or T cells enriched from blood (not recorded which). Here the CDR3 reads CASSPGQGGSTDTQYF. The CDR3 coding sequence is TGCGCCAGCAGCCCCGGACAGGGGGGATCCACAGATACGCAGTATTTT.